Below, 22 T cell receptor beta chains from the same sample are listed, as sequenced in a study of early T cells in non-severe SARS-CoV-2 infection. TCRdb passed the 5' RACE reads through MiXCR, listing each CDR3 protein once. This table holds roughly 61,000 distinct CDR3 sequences, roughly 10% found once. The sequencing sample was made of whole blood. These receptors came from an adult who was a healthcare worker with PCR-confirmed SARS-CoV-2 infection or an uninfected control (not recorded which).

This clonotype appeared many times. V usage is TRBV2 and J usage is TRBJ2-1; possibly TRBD1 or TRBD2 for D (5 bases each). The germline V gene encodes CDR1 SNHLY and CDR2 FYNNEI. Trimming removed 8 bases from V and 4 bases from J, with 12 bases in between. This CDR3 comprises 13 residues. CDR3 bases: TGTGCCAGCGGGACCACCGGGTACAATGAGCAGTTCTTC. This encodes CASGTTGYNEQFF.

The chain joins TRBV5-1 to TRBJ2-5; perhaps TRBD2 as D (6 bases). Trimming shortened V by 4 bases and J by 2 bases, and 15 bases separated the two germline ends. This CDR3 has 15 residues. Germline lookup yields CDR1 SGHRS and CDR2 YFSETQ. The CDR3 loop reads CASSPGTGRQETQYF. CDR3 DNA sequence: TGCGCCAGCAGCCCTGGGACTGGCCGACAAGAGACCCAGTACTTC. Using reference TRBV5-1 and TRBJ2-5 for the parts outside the CDR3, the full variable domain is KAGVTQTPRYLIKTRGQQVTLSCSPISGHRSVSWYQQTPGQGLQFLFEYFSETQRNKGNFPGRFSGRQFSNSRSEMNVSTLELGDSALYLCASSPGTGRQETQYFGPGTRLLVL.

The table lists this clonotype with many counts. The chain is built from TRBV24-1 and TRBJ2-1; perhaps TRBD2 as D (7 bases). Germline loops: CDR1 KGHDR, CDR2 SFDVKD. This CDR3 region has 15 residues. Trimming removed 9 bases from V and 8 bases from J, with 22 bases in between. The CDR3 DNA reads TGTGCCACCCCCATAGGGGGGGATGGGGCCGATGAGCAGTTCTTC. It codes for CATPIGGDGADEQFF.

This clonotype showed up just a few times. The CDR3 is CASSPPRRDRGYEQYF. DNA for the CDR3: TGTGCCAGCAGCCCCCCCCGACGGGACAGGGGCTACGAGCAGTACTTC. The V call is TRBV7-8, the J call TRBJ2-7, with 10 bases aligning to TRBD1. Germline V lookup: CDR1 SGHVS, CDR2 FQNEAQ. This CDR3 comprises 16 residues. V was pared by 5 bases and J by 3 bases, with 10 bases of the junction left unmatched.

This clonotype was seen ten or more times. CDR3 sequence: CASSPPSGTVGELFF. The CDR3 DNA reads TGTGCCAGCAGCCCACCAAGCGGGACGGTCGGGGAGCTGTTTTTT. V usage is TRBV4-2 and J usage is TRBJ2-2; 7 nucleotides align to TRBD2. Unmatched junction bases numbered 9, after V lost 4 bases and J lost 7 bases. Germline V gives CDR1 LGHNA, CDR2 YNFKEQ. The length of the CDR3 is 15 residues.

The CDR3 DNA reads TGTGCCAGCAGTCGCATTGGACAGGGTCTTTGGGGCTACACCTTC. Its protein is CASSRIGQGLWGYTF. The chain uses TRBV12-3 or TRBV12-4 and TRBJ1-2; 8 bases fit TRBD1. V shed 5 bases, J shed 8 bases, and the junction held 13 bases outside the gene matches. The CDR3 is 15 amino acids.

This clonotype was detected ten times or more. This sequence joins TRBV7-3 and TRBJ1-1; 12 nucleotides match TRBD1. The V gene end was trimmed by 4 bases and the J gene end by 2 bases; junction bases not matched to a gene: 2. From germline, CDR1 is SGHTA and CDR2 FQGTGA. The CDR3 loop spans 15 amino acids. This CDR3 reads CASSSGTGGNTEAFF. CDR3 nucleotides: TGTGCCAGCAGCTCCGGGACAGGGGGCAACACTGAAGCTTTCTTT.

This clonotype was picked up many times. CDR3 sequence reads: CASSSHAGGIYEQYF. The CDR3 DNA follows: TGTGCCAGCAGCTCACACGCGGGCGGGATCTACGAGCAGTACTTC. The chain combines TRBV12-3 or TRBV12-4 with TRBJ2-7; maybe TRBD2 (6 bases). V was shortened by 6 bases and J by 3 bases, with 18 bases between the two germline ends. The CDR3 is 15 residues long.

This chain uses TRBV7-2 with TRBJ2-1; 10 bases agree with TRBD2. Germline V gene data show CDR1 as SGHTA and CDR2 as FQGNSA. The junction had 5 bases not matched to a gene; V was cut back by 4 bases and J by 8 bases. The CDR3 contains 14 residues. CDR3: CASSSSGSRYEQFF. CDR3 DNA: TGTGCCAGCAGCTCTAGCGGGAGTAGGTATGAGCAGTTCTTC. Using reference TRBV7-2 and TRBJ2-1 for the parts outside the CDR3, the full variable domain is GAGVSQSPSNKVTEKGKDVELRCDPISGHTALYWYRQSLGQGLEFLIYFQGNSAPDKSGLPSDRFSAERTGGSVSTLTIQRTQQEDSAVYLCASSSSGSRYEQFFGPGTRLTVL.

This clonotype was seen only a few times. V usage is TRBV29-1 and J usage is TRBJ2-3, with D unresolved. V was clipped by 3 bases and J by 4 bases, with 11 bases between them. Germline assignment: CDR1 SQVTM and CDR2 ANQGSEA. This CDR3 contains 13 residues. The CDR3 nucleotides read TGCAGCGTTGATCCTAGGATTGCAGATACGCAGTATTTT. Its protein product is CSVDPRIADTQYF.

This clonotype has ten or more counts. The CDR3 DNA follows: TGTGCTAGTGGTGTTCTAGGGGGAACCGGGGAGCTGTTTTTT. It encodes CASGVLGGTGELFF. The rearrangement links TRBV12-5 to TRBJ2-2, with D perhaps TRBD1 (6 bases). Trimming removed 5 bases from V and 5 bases from J, with 12 bases in between. The V gene's germline CDR1 is LGHNT and CDR2 FRNRAP. This CDR3 region has 14 residues.

A few counts support this clonotype. The V call is TRBV18, the J call TRBJ2-7; D is undetermined. This CDR3 region has 16 residues. Germline lookup yields CDR1 KGHSH and CDR2 LQKENI. V was clipped by 3 bases and J by 6 bases, with 21 bases between them. CDR3 protein: CASSPDRVSMQGEQYF. The CDR3 coding sequence is TGTGCCAGCTCACCGGACCGGGTCTCAATGCAAGGCGAGCAGTACTTC.

This clonotype appeared many times. J is TRBJ1-1 and V is TRBV14; 8 nucleotides match TRBD1. The CDR3 has 12 amino acids. Per the germline V gene, CDR1 is SGHDN and CDR2 is FVKESK. V lost 3 bases and J lost 8; bases outside the gene matches: 2. The CDR3 DNA reads TGTGCCAGCAGCCAGAGGACAGGGGAAGCTTTCTTT. Translation: CASSQRTGEAFF. The full variable domain, completed using reference TRBV14 and TRBJ1-1, is EAGVTQFPSHSVIEKGQTVTLRCDPISGHDNLYWYRRVMGKEIKFLLHFVKESKQDESGMPNNRFLAERTGGTYSTLKVQPAELEDSGVYFCASSQRTGEAFFGQGTRLTVV.

This clonotype was counted a few times. This chain links TRBV9 with TRBJ1-1; D may be TRBD1 (5 bases). V was trimmed by 4 bases and J by 3 bases, leaving 28 bases between them. The V gene's germline CDR1 is SGDLS and CDR2 YYNGEE. CDR3 length equals 19 residues. In DNA form, the CDR3 reads TGTGCCAGCAGCCCTCTAGTGCCGGGACGTCTCCTCGAGGACACTGAAGCTTTCTTT. It codes for CASSPLVPGRLLEDTEAFF.

CDR3 nucleotide sequence: TGTGCCAGCAGTTACGCGGGGGGCCGAGACAATGAGCAGTTCTTC. Amino acids: CASSYAGGRDNEQFF. The genes are TRBV6-2 or TRBV6-3 and TRBJ2-1; TRBD2 matches at 8 bases. This CDR3 contains 15 residues. CDR1 MNHEY and CDR2 SVGEGT come from the germline V gene. With 2 bases clipped from V and 5 bases from J, the junction kept 5 bases outside the gene matches.

This clonotype was seen a handful of times. The chain has TRBV20-1 and TRBJ1-1; no reliable D call. The V gene lost 0 bases and the J gene lost 6 bases, with 5 bases spanning the gap. The CDR3 loop spans 11 amino acids. Germline values: CDR1 DFQATT, CDR2 SNEGSKA (reference sequence). CDR3 region: CSARDGAEAFF. DNA of the CDR3: TGCAGTGCTAGAGATGGGGCTGAAGCTTTCTTT.

A few counts support this clonotype. The rearrangement links TRBV18 to TRBJ2-3; tentatively, D is TRBD1 (6 bases). CDR3 length equals 16 residues. Germline V lookup: CDR1 KGHSH, CDR2 LQKENI. V was clipped by 3 bases and J by 0 bases, with 13 bases between them. The CDR3 DNA follows: TGTGCCAGCTCACCTTCCTCAGGGGCCAGCACAGATACGCAGTATTTT. Protein product: CASSPSSGASTDTQYF.

On this clonotype: This may be a read error: a much more frequent sequence differs by one nucleotide. V is TRBV12-3 or TRBV12-4 and J is TRBJ1-3; D unclear. This CDR3 contains 12 residues. V lost 6 bases and J lost 3, with 6 bases in between. The CDR3 is CASRLNGNTIYF. The CDR3 coding sequence is TGTGCCAGCAGACTCAATGGAAACACCATATATTTT.

The chain links TRBV19 to TRBJ2-5, with 9 bases matching TRBD2. Germline CDR1 reads LNHDA; CDR2 reads SQIVND (reference sequence). With 10 bases clipped from V and 0 bases from J, the junction kept 9 bases outside the gene matches. The CDR3 spans 15 residues. In DNA form, the CDR3 reads TGTGCCACGCGAGCCAGCGGGAGGAACCAAGAGACCCAGTACTTC. Amino acid sequence: CATRASGRNQETQYF.

This clonotype showed up many times. V gene TRBV7-9 combines with J gene TRBJ2-7, with D possibly TRBD2 on 5 matching bases. The CDR3 is 11 amino acids. The germline V and J ends were trimmed by 5 bases and 6 bases, with 8 bases remaining between them. Germline values: CDR1 SEHNR, CDR2 FQNEAQ (reference sequence). In DNA, the CDR3 is TGTGCCAGCAGCCCGGGATTCGAGCAGTACTTC. Translation gives CASSPGFEQYF.

This clonotype was found a few times. The CDR3 region is CASTWGEVTQYF. The DNA of the CDR3 is TGTGCCAGCACCTGGGGAGAGGTGACCCAGTACTTC. This chain links TRBV6-6 with TRBJ2-5; maybe TRBD2 (5 bases). V lost 7 bases and J lost 7, with 13 bases in between. The germline V gene encodes CDR1 MNHNY and CDR2 SVGAGI (reference sequence). The CDR3 has 12 amino acids.

The table lists this clonotype with many counts. The CDR3 sequence: CASSLAPWAGNYEQYF. The CDR3 DNA follows: TGTGCCAGCAGCTTAGCCCCCTGGGCAGGGAACTACGAGCAGTACTTC. V is TRBV7-2 and J is TRBJ2-7; tentative D call: TRBD1 (5 bases). CDR1 and CDR2 from the germline V gene are SGHTA and FQGNSA. V gave up 0 bases and J gave up 3 bases, with 15 bases separating them. CDR3 length equals 16 residues.